This passage covers 31 T cell receptor beta chains from one sample sequenced in a study of cytomegalovirus exposure and HLA in healthy donors (dated by TCRdb to the late 2010s). Library preparation employed the immunoSEQ multiplex PCR assay. For the multiplex PCR, a mixture combining 60 forward primers for TCR Vbeta segments and 13 reverse primers for TCR Jbeta segments was used. Drawn from immuneACCESS, this table holds only the in-frame rearrangements with V and J called that TCRdb kept. Clones are partly lost; checked studies trace under half to an unresolved V gene and leave the rest unexplained. The sample table gives about 160,000 clones. Jointly, the top ten make up around 1.2% of the sample. Sequenced: PBMCs. These receptors were obtained from a woman aged 60-75 years in good health and CMV-seronegative.

This chain joins TRBV7-3 and TRBJ2-1; D is ambiguous. CDR1 and CDR2 from the germline V gene are SGHTA and FQGTGA. V lost 0 bases and J 4 bases, leaving 10 bases between the germline ends. This CDR3 has 15 amino acids. CDR3: CASSLTQSPYNEQFF. In nucleotides, the CDR3 is TGTGCCAGCAGCTTAACTCAAAGCCCATACAATGAGCAGTTCTTC. Full variable domain (remainder filled in from reference TRBV7-3 and TRBJ2-1): GAGVSQTPSNKVTEKGKYVELRCDPISGHTALYWYRQSLGQGPEFLIYFQGTGAADDSGLPNDRFFAVRPEGSVSTLKIQRTERGDSAVYLCASSLTQSPYNEQFFGPGTRLTVL.

The chain links TRBV18 to TRBJ2-2; possibly TRBD2 for D (5 bases). V lost 4 bases and J lost 5, with 14 bases in between. Germline CDR1 and CDR2: KGHSH and LQKENI. The CDR3 runs to 15 residues. The CDR3 DNA sequence: TGTGCCAGCTCACGAGAACGGGATCGGACCGGGGAGCTGTTTTTT. This gives the protein CASSRERDRTGELFF.

The chain combines TRBV30 with TRBJ2-4, with D perhaps TRBD2 (6 bases). This CDR3 is built from 16 residues. The germline V and J ends were trimmed by 2 bases and 4 bases, with 18 bases remaining between them. Germline V lookup: CDR1 GTSNPN, CDR2 SVGIG (reference sequence). This CDR3 is CAWSKRVVRSKNIQYF. CDR3 DNA sequence: TGTGCCTGGAGTAAGCGGGTAGTCCGCTCAAAAAACATTCAGTACTTC.

This chain links TRBV5-1 with TRBJ1-1; 7 bases are shared with TRBD1. The germline V gene encodes CDR1 SGHRS and CDR2 YFSETQ. This CDR3 has 16 amino acids. With V trimmed by 0 bases and J by 5 bases, 10 bases remained unmatched. This chain's CDR3 is CASSLGVLQGYTEAFF. DNA for the CDR3: TGCGCCAGCAGCTTGGGGGTACTACAGGGGTATACTGAAGCTTTCTTT. Full variable domain (rest looked up from reference TRBV5-1 and TRBJ1-1): KAGVTQTPRYLIKTRGQQVTLSCSPISGHRSVSWYQQTPGQGLQFLFEYFSETQRNKGNFPGRFSGRQFSNSRSEMNVSTLELGDSALYLCASSLGVLQGYTEAFFGQGTRLTVV.

The chain couples TRBV5-1 to TRBJ2-2; the D is unclear. The CDR3 extends over 15 amino acids. V gave up 0 bases and J gave up 2 bases, with 8 bases separating them. Germline loops: CDR1 SGHRS, CDR2 YFSETQ. CDR3 DNA: TGCGCCAGCAGCTTGGGGCTAGGAAACACCGGGGAGCTGTTTTTT. It translates to CASSLGLGNTGELFF.

The chain combines TRBV9 with TRBJ1-5, with 9 positions matching TRBD1. CDR1 is SGDLS, CDR2 YYNGEE, per germline. The CDR3 covers 14 residues. V was pared by 3 bases and J by 4 bases, with 2 bases of the junction left unmatched. CDR3 sequence reads: CASSEGTGNQPQHF. The CDR3 DNA reads TGTGCCAGCAGCGAGGGGACAGGGAATCAGCCCCAGCATTTT.

The chain links TRBV6-5 to TRBJ1-6; 7 bases align to TRBD1. The CDR3 length is 14 residues. Germline CDR1 is MNHEY and CDR2 is SVGAGI. V dropped 7 bases and J dropped 9; count of bases not matched to a gene: 9. Here the CDR3 DNA reads TGTGCCAGCACCTCGGACAGGAGGGGTTCACCCCTCCACTTT. It encodes CASTSDRRGSPLHF.

The chain employs TRBV10-3 and TRBJ1-1; 12 bases are a match to TRBD1. Germline V gene data show CDR1 as ENHRY and CDR2 as SYGVKD. V lost 10 bases and J lost 3; bases outside the gene matches: 6. The length of the CDR3 is 14 residues. As DNA, the CDR3 is TGTGCCACCGGGACAGGGGGCGGGGACACTGAAGCTTTCTTT. It yields the protein CATGTGGGDTEAFF.

This chain connects TRBV27 to TRBJ2-5; D is possibly TRBD1 (5 bases). The DNA end favors TRBJ2-7, so the J call may be wrong. The germline V gene has CDR1 MNHEY and CDR2 SMNVEV (reference sequence). This CDR3 comprises 15 residues. CDR3 DNA: TGTGCCAGCAGTCTACAGGTGGGCAAGACCTACGAGCAGTACTTC. The encoded protein is CASSLQVGKTYEQYF.

The chain uses TRBV20-1 and TRBJ2-7, with D possibly TRBD1 on 6 matching bases. Looked up from germline, CDR1 is DFQATT and CDR2 is SNEGSKA (reference sequence). CDR3 length: 11 amino acids. The V end lost 5 bases, the J end lost 3 bases, and 8 bases lay between the germline ends. The CDR3 DNA reads TGCAGTGCTGGACAGATCTACGAGCAGTACTTC. Translating gives CSAGQIYEQYF.

The chain employs TRBV2 and TRBJ2-1; possibly TRBD2 for D (5 bases). V lost 0 bases and J 6 bases, leaving 6 bases between the germline ends. Germline loops: CDR1 SNHLY, CDR2 FYNNEI. The CDR3 has 13 residues. CDR3 loop: CASSEAGSNEQFF. CDR3 in DNA: TGTGCCAGCAGTGAAGCAGGGAGCAATGAGCAGTTCTTC.

The CDR3, as DNA: TGCGCCAGCAGCTGGGGCGGGAGGCAGCCGGAGCAGTACTTC. It codes for CASSWGGRQPEQYF. V is TRBV5-1 and J is TRBJ2-7, with TRBD2 matching 8 bases. Trimming cost V 3 bases and J 7 bases; bases outside gene matches: 9. This CDR3 has 14 amino acids. The germline V gene has CDR1 SGHRS and CDR2 YFSETQ.

The V call is TRBV4-1, the J call TRBJ1-1; D is unresolved. Trimming left V 0 bases short and J 4 bases short, with 12 bases between. Germline V gives CDR1 MGHRA, CDR2 YSYEKL. This CDR3 is 15 amino acids long. The CDR3: CASSQDPRGSTEAFF. DNA of the CDR3: TGCGCCAGCAGCCAAGATCCCCGAGGGTCCACTGAAGCTTTCTTT.

The chain is built from TRBV4-1 and TRBJ2-1; 9 bases agree with TRBD2. The CDR3 has 17 residues. Looked up from germline, CDR1 is MGHRA and CDR2 is YSYEKL. V gave up 6 bases and J gave up 5 bases; unmatched junction bases: 14. This chain's CDR3 is CASRTNVVAGAHNEQFF. The CDR3 DNA sequence: TGCGCCAGCAGAACGAACGTCGTAGCGGGGGCCCACAATGAGCAGTTCTTC.

The genes are TRBV19 and TRBJ2-5; D is perhaps TRBD2 (7 bases). The germline CDR1 and CDR2 sequences are LNHDA and SQIVND (reference sequence). Trimming cost V 9 bases and J 2 bases, with 19 bases left between them. This CDR3 has 15 amino acids. The CDR3 protein is CASQGGGLGQETQYF. The CDR3 region has the DNA TGTGCCAGCCAAGGGGGGGGGCTGGGGCAAGAGACCCAGTACTTC.

This chain joins TRBV2 and TRBJ2-5; 7 nucleotides line up with TRBD1. CDR3 size: 13 residues. Germline V gene data show CDR1 as SNHLY and CDR2 as FYNNEI. Germline trimming cut 5 bases from V and 4 bases from J; bases unmatched to any gene: 4. The DNA of the CDR3 is TGTGCCAGCAGTCTTGAGGGGGCAGAGACCCAGTACTTC. It translates to CASSLEGAETQYF.

The J gene is TRBJ2-7, the V gene TRBV6-5, with TRBD1 matching over 8 bases. Per germline, CDR1 MNHEY and CDR2 SVGAGI. The CDR3 sequence is 15 residues long. With V trimmed by 6 bases and J by 0 bases, 7 bases remained unmatched. The CDR3 region is CASRVGQGFSYEQYF. The CDR3 coding sequence is TGTGCCAGCAGAGTCGGACAGGGCTTCTCCTACGAGCAGTACTTC.

This chain joins TRBV5-4 and TRBJ1-1; 7 bases agree with TRBD1. The CDR3 is 16 amino acids. J was trimmed by 1 base and V by 3 bases; bases with no gene match: 9. Germline V gene lookup returns CDR1 SGHNT and CDR2 YYREEE (reference sequence). CDR3 amino acids: CASSWGQPLGNTEAFF. CDR3 DNA: TGTGCCAGCAGCTGGGGACAGCCCCTAGGGAACACTGAAGCTTTCTTT.

The chain recombines TRBV7-2 with TRBJ1-5; 7 nucleotides agree with TRBD1. The CDR3 spans 15 residues. J was trimmed by 1 base and V by 6 bases; bases with no gene match: 6. In germline, CDR1 is SGHTA, CDR2 FQGNSA. The CDR3 reads CASRKGQVSNQPQHF. DNA for the CDR3: TGTGCCAGCAGAAAAGGACAGGTCAGCAATCAGCCCCAGCATTTT.

This rearrangement joins TRBV5-6 to TRBJ2-1; D may be TRBD2 (6 bases). The CDR3 consists of 14 residues. V lost 7 bases to trimming and J lost 5 bases, with 16 bases between them. Germline loops: CDR1 SGHDT, CDR2 YYEEEE. CDR3 amino acids: CASWGLVTNNEQFF. Here the CDR3 DNA reads TGTGCCAGCTGGGGACTGGTGACAAACAATGAGCAGTTCTTC.

The chain recombines TRBV25-1 with TRBJ1-3, with D hard to call. V lost 3 bases and J lost 4, with 7 bases in between. Germline loops: CDR1 MGHDK, CDR2 SYGVNS. The CDR3 is 13 amino acids. The DNA of the CDR3 is TGTGCCAGCAGTGATGATCGGGGAAACACCATATATTTT. Translation gives CASSDDRGNTIYF.

The rearrangement joins TRBV10-3 to TRBJ1-5; 7 positions agree with TRBD1. The ends lost 0 bases at V and 7 bases at J; junction bases unmatched: 6. Per the germline V gene, CDR1 is ENHRY and CDR2 is SYGVKD. This CDR3 spans 15 amino acids. The CDR3 here is CAISESIKGAQPQHF. In DNA, the CDR3 is TGTGCCATCAGTGAGTCGATCAAGGGGGCCCAGCCCCAGCATTTT.

This chain joins TRBV10-3 and TRBJ1-1; 11 bases fit TRBD1. The CDR3 covers 17 residues. Trimming removed 4 bases from V and 0 bases from J; junction bases left unmatched: 7. The V gene's germline CDR1 is ENHRY and CDR2 SYGVKD. CDR3 nucleotide sequence: TGTGCCATCAGTGGAGGGACAGGGGGAGGGATGAACACTGAAGCTTTCTTT. It encodes CAISGGTGGGMNTEAFF.

The V and J genes are TRBV5-6 and TRBJ2-3; 12 nucleotides match TRBD2. There are 15 residues in the CDR3. The trim removed 1 base at V and 5 bases at J, leaving 2 bases unmatched. Germline values: CDR1 SGHDT, CDR2 YYEEEE. CDR3 coding DNA: TGTGCCAGCAGCTTGACTAGCGGGGGGAGAGATACGCAGTATTTT. Its protein product is CASSLTSGGRDTQYF.

The chain links TRBV6-1 to TRBJ1-2; D is undetermined. CDR1 MNHNS and CDR2 SASEGT come from the germline V gene. V was pared by 2 bases and J by 6 bases, with 13 bases between. The CDR3 totals 14 residues. The CDR3 nucleotides read TGTGCCAGCAGTGAATCGCCGCTCCGGGATGGCTACACCTTC. Translating gives CASSESPLRDGYTF.

The V gene is TRBV11-3, the J gene TRBJ2-3; possible D gene TRBD1, 5 bases. Germline CDR1 is SGHNT and CDR2 is YENEEA. This CDR3 comprises 14 residues. V lost 2 bases and J 5 bases, leaving 11 bases between the germline ends. This CDR3 is CASSLQGSGDTQYF. DNA for the CDR3: TGTGCCAGCAGCTTACAGGGTTCAGGAGATACGCAGTATTTT.

The chain uses TRBV18 and TRBJ1-2; no clear D. This CDR3 has 14 residues. V lost 1 base and J 6 bases, leaving 12 bases between the germline ends. CDR1 is KGHSH and CDR2 is LQKENI in the germline V gene. CDR3 bases: TGTGCCAGCTCACCACTTCCGGGTGGCGATGGCTACACCTTC. Translating it yields CASSPLPGGDGYTF.

Note on this clone: The same CDR3 also results from other DNA sequences found in this sample. The chain is built from TRBV6-6 and TRBJ1-1; D is unclear. The CDR3 has 14 amino acids. The germline V gene has CDR1 MNHNY and CDR2 SVGAGI (reference sequence). V lost 4 bases, J lost 0 bases, and 9 bases lay in between. This CDR3 is CASSSGGLNTEAFF. The CDR3 DNA follows: TGTGCCAGCAGTTCTGGCGGGCTGAACACTGAAGCTTTCTTT.

The V and J genes are TRBV5-1 and TRBJ1-1, with 9 bases lining up with TRBD1. The trim removed 0 bases at V and 4 bases at J, leaving 4 bases unmatched. This CDR3 has 15 amino acids. Germline CDR1 and CDR2: SGHRS and YFSETQ. In DNA, the CDR3 is TGCGCCAGCAGCTTGGGGACAGGGGCTGTCACTGAAGCTTTCTTT. This gives the protein CASSLGTGAVTEAFF.

The chain uses TRBV9 and TRBJ2-3; D possibly corresponds to TRBD2 (5 bases). V lost 0 bases and J 2 bases, leaving 10 bases between the germline ends. CDR3 size: 15 residues. Germline V gene lookup returns CDR1 SGDLS and CDR2 YYNGEE. CDR3 loop: CASSVDGSSTDTQYF. The CDR3 nucleotides are TGTGCCAGCAGCGTAGATGGGAGCTCCACAGATACGCAGTATTTT.

The chain carries TRBV6-5 and TRBJ1-1, with TRBD1 matching over 7 bases. CDR3 length: 14 amino acids. Trimming at V came to 2 bases and at J to 1 base, leaving 1 base not matched to a gene. CDR1 MNHEY and CDR2 SVGAGI come from the germline V gene. The CDR3 region is CASSYKGANTEAFF. CDR3 coding DNA: TGTGCCAGCAGTTACAAGGGGGCGAACACTGAAGCTTTCTTT.